This TCR beta chain was identified in a study of OX40 agonist ivuxolimab in advanced cancers. Germline CDR1 reads LNHDA; CDR2 reads SQIVND (reference sequence). The CDR3 runs to 16 residues. Trimming removed 3 bases from V and 3 bases from J; junction bases left unmatched: 10. The protocol was immunoSEQ multiplex PCR, while the TCRdb copy is restricted to in-frame clones and leaves out a portion. This table has about 32,000 clones, approximately 89% appearing once. This sequence was found in an adult with an advanced solid tumor such as melanoma, head and neck, liver or kidney cancer. The material was CD4+ or CD8+ T cells sorted from blood, obtained in a trial of the OX40 agonist ivuxolimab. The chain couples TRBV19 to TRBJ1-1; 7 nucleotides align to TRBD1. The CDR3 region is CASSIPSQGIDTEAFF. In nucleotides, the CDR3 is TGTGCCAGTAGTATTCCCTCACAGGGGATTGACACTGAAGCTTTCTTT.